The clone carrying this T cell receptor beta chain has a handful of counts. Its antigen is undetermined. This sample is part of a study of T cell repertoires in cytomegalovirus infection. Across the whole study: A matching HLA type, together with CMV infection, was signaled by public TCR beta signatures.

Study-level points and caveats: Clonotypes of TCR beta that were HLA-C-restricted and CMV-specific dominated the ex vivo response. Totalled public TCR beta family frequency picked out people who carried CMV plus the relevant HLA.

Trimming stripped 0 bases from V and 7 bases from J, with 10 bases between. Germline lookup yields CDR1 SEHNR and CDR2 FQNEAQ (reference sequence). This CDR3 has 14 residues. One entry per CDR3 protein results from TCRdb running MiXCR on the reads. In the table there are some 700,000 distinct CDR3 sequences, roughly 36% of which are singletons. The chain has TRBV7-9 and TRBJ2-4, with no clear D. The source is a human donor in good health (CMV status not recorded). Some clones in this sample may be carry-over from other donors' samples. Sequencing was done on a sample of PBMCs. CDR3 in amino acids: CASSLAPIDNIQYF. In DNA, the CDR3 is TGTGCCAGCAGCTTAGCGCCAATAGACAACATTCAGTACTTC. The full variable domain, its missing parts supplied by reference TRBV7-9 and TRBJ2-4, is DTGVSQNPRHKITKRGQNVTFRCDPISEHNRLYWYRQTLGQGPEFLTYFQNEAQLEKSRLLSDRFSAERPKGSFSTLEIQRTEQGDSAMYLCASSLAPIDNIQYFGAGTRLSVL.